The 25 T cell receptor beta chains given below trace back to one sample, sequenced in a study of shared clonotypes between healthy human individuals. TCRdb's table, derived via immunoSEQ multiplex PCR, lists solely in-frame clones and lacks some. The sample contains some 320,000 clones, more than 75% of which appear only once. The specimen sequenced was memory CD8+ T cells sorted from blood. Subset in this sample: CD45RO+ cells pooled with CCR7-negative TemRA cells. The receptors were gathered from a man younger than 35 in good health.

A remark on this clone: Other DNA variants within this sample encode the same CDR3. This chain connects TRBV29-1 to TRBJ2-7; no reliable D call. Germline values: CDR1 SQVTM, CDR2 ANQGSEA. The germline V and J ends were trimmed by 0 bases and 3 bases, with 6 bases remaining between them. The CDR3 is made up of 12 amino acids. As DNA, the CDR3 is TGCAGCGTTGAAGATCGCAGCTACGAGCAGTACTTC. Translating it yields CSVEDRSYEQYF.

The CDR3 protein is CASRGLAGYYEQYF. The CDR3 bases are TGTGCCAGCAGGGGACTAGCGGGATACTACGAGCAGTACTTC. The V call is TRBV2, the J call TRBJ2-7; 13 nucleotides match TRBD2. The CDR3 contains 14 residues. The germline CDR1 and CDR2 sequences are SNHLY and FYNNEI. V lost 6 bases, J lost 3 bases, and 2 bases stayed unmatched.

The chain joins TRBV28 to TRBJ2-1; 9 nucleotides match TRBD1. The CDR3 has 17 residues. CDR1 is MDHEN and CDR2 is SYDVKM in the germline V gene. V dropped 0 bases and J dropped 8; count of bases not matched to a gene: 11. The CDR3 bases are TGTGCCAGCAGTTTATGGGGTACCGGGACAGGGTGGGATGAGCAGTTCTTC. It specifies CASSLWGTGTGWDEQFF. Filled out from reference TRBV28 and TRBJ2-1, the complete variable domain reads DVKVTQSSRYLVKRTGEKVFLECVQDMDHENMFWYRQDPGLGLRLIYFSYDVKMKEKGDIPEGYSVSREKKERFSLILESASTNQTSMYLCASSLWGTGTGWDEQFFGPGTRLTVL.

The chain joins TRBV6-1 to TRBJ1-3; D call uncertain. This CDR3 is built from 15 residues. The V gene's germline CDR1 is MNHNS and CDR2 SASEGT. Trimming shortened V by 0 bases and J by 1 base, and 7 bases separated the two germline ends. CDR3 sequence (DNA): TGTGCCAGCAGTGAAGCGGGCGGTTCTGGAAACACCATATATTTT. Its protein is CASSEAGGSGNTIYF.

J is TRBJ2-4 and V is TRBV2, with TRBD1 matching 10 bases. Unmatched junction bases numbered 10, after V lost 3 bases and J lost 8 bases. This CDR3 is 16 amino acids long. Germline CDR1 and CDR2: SNHLY and FYNNEI. Written as DNA, the CDR3 is TGTGCCAGCAGTGAGTGGGACCGGGACAGGGGAGACATTCAGTACTTC. Translation gives CASSEWDRDRGDIQYF.

The chain is built from TRBV7-6 and TRBJ2-1; 7 bases line up with TRBD2. The CDR3 runs to 19 residues. Germline assignment: CDR1 SGHVS and CDR2 FNYEAQ. V lost 1 base, J lost 0 bases, and 12 bases stayed unmatched. DNA of the CDR3: TGTGCCAGCAGCTTAGACCCACCTAGCGGCGTCAGCTCCTACAATGAGCAGTTCTTC. Its translation: CASSLDPPSGVSSYNEQFF.

To note about this clone: Within the sample, other DNA sequences also encode this same CDR3. The V gene is TRBV27, the J gene TRBJ2-7; D unresolved. Trimming pared 0 bases from V and 1 base from J, leaving 7 bases between. The germline CDR1 and CDR2 sequences are MNHEY and SMNVEV (reference sequence). The length of the CDR3 is 14 residues. This chain's CDR3 is CASSLSATSYEQYF. The DNA for the CDR3 is TGTGCCAGCAGTTTATCCGCGACTTCCTACGAGCAGTACTTC.

CDR3 nucleotides: TGCGCCAGCAGTGAGGGGGGTAGTCAAGAGACCCAGTACTTC. Translated: CASSEGGSQETQYF. The chain carries TRBV10-1 and TRBJ2-5; either TRBD1 or TRBD2 may fit D (5 bases each). Trimming removed 2 bases from V and 2 bases from J, with 9 bases in between. Germline assignment: CDR1 WNHNN and CDR2 SYGVQD (reference sequence). CDR3 length equals 14 residues.

The rearrangement joins TRBV5-6 to TRBJ2-5; D is ambiguous. The end of the DNA fits TRBJ2-7 better, so the J call may be wrong. From germline, CDR1 is SGHDT and CDR2 YYEEEE. The CDR3 loop spans 16 amino acids. CDR3 DNA sequence: TGTGCCAGCAGCCAAATACAAGCCGCCTTAGCCTACGAGCAGTACTTC. It encodes CASSQIQAALAYEQYF.

The J gene is TRBJ2-7, the V gene TRBV6-5, with D perhaps matching TRBD1 (5 bases). The length of the CDR3 is 16 residues. With 0 bases removed from V and 3 bases from J, the gap between germline ends came to 15 bases. CDR1 MNHEY and CDR2 SVGAGI come from the germline V gene. For the CDR3, the DNA is TGTGCCAGCAGTTACTCGAAGGGGTTAAAGGTCTACGAGCAGTACTTC. Its translation: CASSYSKGLKVYEQYF.

The chain has TRBV7-9 and TRBJ2-1; unclear D gene. With 2 bases removed from V and 2 bases from J, the gap between germline ends came to 7 bases. CDR1 SEHNR and CDR2 FQNEAQ come from the germline V gene (reference sequence). The CDR3 length is 14 residues. The CDR3 bases are TGTGCCAGCAGCTTATGGGGTACCTACAATGAGCAGTTCTTC. Protein product: CASSLWGTYNEQFF. The full variable domain, its missing parts supplied by reference TRBV7-9 and TRBJ2-1, is DTGVSQNPRHKITKRGQNVTFRCDPISEHNRLYWYRQTLGQGPEFLTYFQNEAQLEKSRLLSDRFSAERPKGSFSTLEIQRTEQGDSAMYLCASSLWGTYNEQFFGPGTRLTVL.

This chain links TRBV7-8 with TRBJ2-7, with 7 bases that match TRBD1. The junction had 3 bases not matched to a gene; V was cut back by 1 base and J by 3 bases. Germline CDR1 SGHVS, CDR2 FQNEAQ. This CDR3 is built from 14 residues. The CDR3 bases are TGTGCCAGCAGCTTAGTGTCAGGGGGCTACGAGCAGTACTTC. This gives the protein CASSLVSGGYEQYF. The full variable domain, rest sourced from reference TRBV7-8 and TRBJ2-7, is GAGVSQSPRYKVAKRGQDVALRCDPISGHVSLFWYQQALGQGPEFLTYFQNEAQLDKSGLPSDRFFAERPEGSVSTLKIQRTQQEDSAVYLCASSLVSGGYEQYFGPGTRLTVT.

A note on this clone: Other DNA sequences in the same sample also yield this CDR3. This rearrangement joins TRBV4-3 to TRBJ1-4; 8 bases map to TRBD1. Germline values: CDR1 LGHNA, CDR2 YSLEER. J lost 0 bases, V lost 4 bases, and 1 base had no gene match. The CDR3 is 15 residues long. The CDR3 coding sequence is TGCGCCAGCAGCCCGACAGGGGCAACTAATGAAAAACTGTTTTTT. Amino acids: CASSPTGATNEKLFF.

The gene calls are TRBV25-1 and TRBJ1-1; a possible D gene is TRBD1 (5 bases). Per the germline V gene, CDR1 is MGHDK and CDR2 is SYGVNS. Deletions cut 10 bases from V and 5 bases from J, with 14 bases between. The CDR3 contains 12 residues. Here the CDR3 reads CATEAPGTEAFF. The CDR3 DNA reads as TGTGCCACGGAAGCCCCAGGGACTGAAGCTTTCTTT.

V is TRBV11-2 and J is TRBJ2-7; D unclear. CDR3 length: 14 residues. V lost 1 base and J lost 3, with 10 bases in between. Germline V gene data show CDR1 as SGHAT and CDR2 as FQNNGV. The CDR3 reads CASSLGSGFYEQYF. CDR3 DNA sequence: TGTGCCAGCAGCTTAGGTTCTGGGTTCTACGAGCAGTACTTC.

The V call is TRBV2, the J call TRBJ2-5, with 7 bases matching TRBD1. Germline lookup yields CDR1 SNHLY and CDR2 FYNNEI. The V gene end was trimmed by 0 bases and the J gene end by 5 bases; junction bases not matched to a gene: 9. This CDR3 contains 16 residues. Written as DNA, the CDR3 is TGTGCCAGCAGTGAAGCGAGTGAGGGACAGTCGGAGACCCAGTACTTC. It translates to CASSEASEGQSETQYF.

The V gene is TRBV27, the J gene TRBJ1-1, with 9 bases that match TRBD1. V shed 5 bases and J 5 bases; nucleotides not matched to a gene: 6. Per germline, CDR1 MNHEY and CDR2 SMNVEV (reference sequence). The CDR3 has 14 residues. CDR3 DNA: TGTGCCAGCAGTCCTGGGACAGGGAGGACTGAAGCTTTCTTT. Translating gives CASSPGTGRTEAFF.

Concerning this clone itself: Given the absence of the conserved phenylalanine or tryptophan at the CDR3 end, a read error is likely. The CDR3 loop reads CAWSTVTYEQYL. The CDR3, as DNA: TGTGCCTGGAGTACGGTTACCTACGAGCAGTACCTC. This sequence joins TRBV30 and TRBJ2-7, with D hard to call. The CDR3 length is 12 residues. Germline V gene data show CDR1 as GTSNPN and CDR2 as SVGIG (reference sequence). V was clipped by 2 bases and J by 2 bases, with 7 bases between them.

This clone was recorded only once. This rearrangement joins TRBV19 to TRBJ2-7; D unresolved. V lost 3 bases, J lost 3 bases, and 9 bases lay in between. There are 13 residues in the CDR3. The germline V gene has CDR1 LNHDA and CDR2 SQIVND (reference sequence). The CDR3 bases are TGTGCCAGTAGTATCTATGCGTTCTACGAGCAGTACTTC. Its protein product is CASSIYAFYEQYF.

The chain has TRBV11-2 and TRBJ2-3, with 9 positions matching TRBD1. The CDR3 has 17 residues. From germline, CDR1 is SGHAT and CDR2 FQNNGV. After removal of 5 bases from V and 5 bases from J, the junction contained 14 bases not matched to a gene. CDR3: CASSAMRSWTGVDTQYF. DNA of the CDR3: TGTGCCAGCAGCGCAATGCGCAGTTGGACAGGGGTAGATACGCAGTATTTT.

The chain employs TRBV6-6 and TRBJ2-6; D uncertain. The germline CDR1 and CDR2 sequences are MNHNY and SVGAGI (reference sequence). This CDR3 comprises 13 residues. The germline V and J ends were trimmed by 8 bases and 0 bases, with 5 bases remaining between them. The CDR3 DNA sequence: TGTGCCAGCGGGGACTCTGGGGCCAACGTCCTGACTTTC. This translates into CASGDSGANVLTF.

The V gene is TRBV30, the J gene TRBJ1-2; 7 bases align to TRBD1. This CDR3 is 14 amino acids long. The germline gives CDR1 GTSNPN, CDR2 SVGIG (reference sequence). V dropped 2 bases and J dropped 4; count of bases not matched to a gene: 7. The CDR3 here is CAWSLRGRGYGYTF. CDR3 sequence (DNA): TGTGCCTGGAGTCTTAGGGGGCGCGGCTATGGCTACACCTTC.

This chain links TRBV28 with TRBJ2-1, with a possible D match to TRBD2 (6 bases). From germline, CDR1 is MDHEN and CDR2 SYDVKM. The V end was cut by 5 bases, the J end by 1 base, with 15 bases between. The CDR3 totals 16 residues. The CDR3 sequence: CASSPLIGGSYNEQFF. The CDR3 nucleotides read TGTGCCAGCAGTCCCCTCATCGGAGGGTCCTACAATGAGCAGTTCTTC.

The J gene is TRBJ1-1, the V gene TRBV7-2; D is ambiguous. Trimming pared 1 base from V and 0 bases from J, leaving 9 bases between. The CDR3 has 15 residues. In germline, CDR1 is SGHTA, CDR2 FQGNSA. As DNA, the CDR3 is TGTGCCAGCAGCTTAGTGGGCGGATTGAACACTGAAGCTTTCTTT. This gives the protein CASSLVGGLNTEAFF.

Regarding this clone: At the DNA level, this CDR3 is encoded by other sequences in the same sample as well. The chain carries TRBV29-1 and TRBJ1-2; no reliable D call. V lost 2 bases to trimming and J lost 6 bases, with 4 bases between them. The CDR3 has 10 amino acids. Per germline, CDR1 SQVTM and CDR2 ANQGSEA. The CDR3 loop reads CSVESNGYTF. The CDR3 region has the DNA TGCAGCGTTGAAAGCAATGGCTACACCTTC.